The sequence of this TCR beta chain was determined in a study of cytomegalovirus exposure and HLA in healthy donors. Study-level findings and limits: Segments of the TCR beta V type were, in most cases, productive about 90% or about 30% of the time in an earlier analysis. In the analysis, some V segments, TRBV6-2 and TRBV6-3 included, were excluded as indistinguishable. Common viral pathogens (according to a later analysis) appeared linked to several of the most significant clusters. Sequencing probably produced one cluster of sequence variants that were highly shared.

Both 60 Vbeta primers and 13 Jbeta primers went into the PCR. Assay: immunoSEQ multiplex PCR; the TCRdb copy retains only in-frame clones and omits some. The table has about 160,000 clones, approximately 83% seen once; the top ten hold around 1.4%. A word on this clone: Its antigen is currently unknown.

The germline V gene has CDR1 SGHVS and CDR2 FQNEAQ. The CDR3 covers 16 residues. V was trimmed by 1 base and J by 3 bases, leaving 13 bases between them. Sequenced material: PBMCs. The receptor comes from a woman aged 18-29 years in good health and CMV-seronegative. The J gene is TRBJ2-1, the V gene TRBV7-8; a weak D match, TRBD1 (6 bases). CDR3 sequence (DNA): TGTGCCAGCAGCTTAGAGGTTACGGACAGCTACAATGAGCAGTTCTTC. Translated, it gives CASSLEVTDSYNEQFF.